This TCR beta chain was profiled in a study of cytomegalovirus exposure and HLA in healthy donors. Broader study findings: Reportedly, a later analysis found an Asian-associated ancestry cluster had fewer N-insertions than the approximately 670-donor mean.

Comments on this clone: Antigen: not known.

The ends lost 5 bases at V and 2 bases at J; junction bases unmatched: 8. The CDR3 length is 17 residues. Looked up from germline, CDR1 is SGHTA and CDR2 is FQGNSA. PCR amplification relied on 60 Vbeta primers (plus 13 Jbeta primers). Using immunoSEQ multiplex PCR, the repertoire was profiled, and TCRdb retains in-frame clones only, with some absent. Among over 95,000 clones listed, 77% were seen once. The sequence was collected from a middle-aged man in good health and CMV-seropositive. The sample comprised PBMCs. This chain uses TRBV7-2 with TRBJ2-6; the match to TRBD1 covers 8 bases. The CDR3 DNA reads as TGTGCCAGCAGCCGGACAGGGCGGTTGGCTGGGGCCAACGTCCTGACTTTC. Translation: CASSRTGRLAGANVLTF.